These 4 T cell receptor beta chains were all obtained from the same sample, sequenced in a study of regulatory T cells in long-lasting Graves disease. Library construction for TCR beta used iRepertoire HTBI primers and Arm-PCR of CDR3 regions. TCRdb called the multiplex PCR reads again in MiXCR, with one record for every CDR3 protein. The sample carries about 620,000 distinct CDR3 sequences, about 15% recorded once. The time point here: newly diagnosed GD, antithyroid drugs for less than 3 months. RNA isolated from PBMCs was used to make the TCR library. These data also featured in a second study, about T cells in Graves' hyperthyroidism and ophthalmopathy.

The specimen was peripheral blood mononuclear cells (PBMCs), collected at new diagnosis, from a patient treated with antithyroid drugs. All receptors come from a woman in her 30s with Graves disease.

This clonotype was detected a few times. The gene calls are TRBV28 and TRBJ2-7; a weak D match, TRBD2 (6 bases). The CDR3 has 14 residues. The V end lost 7 bases, the J end lost 0 bases, and 13 bases lay between the germline ends. CDR1 and CDR2 from the germline V gene are MDHEN and SYDVKM. In DNA form, the CDR3 reads TGTGCCAGCATGGGTATGCGGGGCTCCTACGAGCAGTACTTC. This gives the protein CASMGMRGSYEQYF.

This clonotype appeared many times. In nucleotides, the CDR3 is TGTGCCAGCAGTTACGTAGCGGGAGGAGAGACCCAGTACTTC. This sequence encodes CASSYVAGGETQYF. V is TRBV6-2 or TRBV6-3 and J is TRBJ2-5; 10 bases are a match to TRBD2. CDR1 and CDR2 (germline): MNHEY, SVGEGT. The CDR3 spans 14 residues. With 2 bases clipped from V and 4 bases from J, the junction kept 1 base outside the gene matches.

This clonotype was seen ten or more times. This chain uses TRBV6-1 with TRBJ2-1, with 8 nucleotides matching TRBD2. This CDR3 contains 15 residues. The trim removed 6 bases at V and 8 bases at J, leaving 12 bases unmatched. The V gene's germline CDR1 is MNHNS and CDR2 SASEGT. CDR3 coding DNA: TGTGCCAGCAGCAGGGCTGGGGGACTAGTCGATGAGCAGTTCTTC. It specifies CASSRAGGLVDEQFF.

This clonotype has at least ten counts. This rearrangement joins TRBV6-2 or TRBV6-3 to TRBJ2-6; TRBD1 is a possible D gene (5 bases). The CDR3 spans 16 residues. Germline V gene sequence: CDR1 MNHEY, CDR2 SVGEGT. With 2 bases removed from V and 4 bases from J, the gap between germline ends came to 12 bases. The CDR3 region is CASSYQGSSGANVLTF. CDR3 nucleotide sequence: TGTGCCAGCAGTTACCAGGGTAGTTCCGGGGCCAACGTCCTGACTTTC.